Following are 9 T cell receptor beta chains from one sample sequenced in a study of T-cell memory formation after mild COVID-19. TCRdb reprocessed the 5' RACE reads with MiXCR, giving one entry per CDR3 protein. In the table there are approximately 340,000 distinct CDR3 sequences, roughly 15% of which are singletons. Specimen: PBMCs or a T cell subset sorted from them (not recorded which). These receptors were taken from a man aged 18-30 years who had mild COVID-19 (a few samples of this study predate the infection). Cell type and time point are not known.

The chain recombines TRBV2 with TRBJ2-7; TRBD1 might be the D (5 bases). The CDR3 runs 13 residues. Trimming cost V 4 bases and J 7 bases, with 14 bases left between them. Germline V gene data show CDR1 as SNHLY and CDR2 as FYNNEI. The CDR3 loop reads CASSAARVGEQYF. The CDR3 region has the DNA TGTGCCAGCAGTGCCGCCAGGGTCGGGGAGCAGTACTTC.

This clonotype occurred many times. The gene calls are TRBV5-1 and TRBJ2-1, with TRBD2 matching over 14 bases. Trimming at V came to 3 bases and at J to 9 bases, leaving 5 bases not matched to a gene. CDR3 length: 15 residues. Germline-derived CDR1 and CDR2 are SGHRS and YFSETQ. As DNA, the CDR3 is TGCGCCAGCAGCTCGGGACTAGCGGGGGCAGCTGAGCAGTTCTTC. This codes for CASSSGLAGAAEQFF.

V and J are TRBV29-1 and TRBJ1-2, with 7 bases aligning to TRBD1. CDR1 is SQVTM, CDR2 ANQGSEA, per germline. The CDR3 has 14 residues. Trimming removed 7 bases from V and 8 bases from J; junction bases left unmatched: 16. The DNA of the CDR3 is TGCAGCGCTGGAGGGACGACAGGGCTCGGCGGCTACACCTTC. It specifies CSAGGTTGLGGYTF.

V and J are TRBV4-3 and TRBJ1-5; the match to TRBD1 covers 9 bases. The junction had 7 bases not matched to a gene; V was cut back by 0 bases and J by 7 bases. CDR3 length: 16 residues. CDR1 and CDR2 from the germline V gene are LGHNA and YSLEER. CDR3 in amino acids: CASSQDLGQGGQPQHF. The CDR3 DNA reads TGCGCCAGCAGCCAAGATCTGGGACAGGGCGGCCAGCCCCAGCATTTT.

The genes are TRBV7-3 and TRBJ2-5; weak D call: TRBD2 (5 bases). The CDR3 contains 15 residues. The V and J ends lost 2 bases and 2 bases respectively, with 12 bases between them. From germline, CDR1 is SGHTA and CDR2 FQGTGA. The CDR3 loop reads CASSLENSEQETQYF. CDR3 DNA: TGTGCCAGCAGCTTAGAAAATAGCGAGCAAGAGACCCAGTACTTC. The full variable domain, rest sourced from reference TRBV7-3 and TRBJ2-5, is GAGVSQTPSNKVTEKGKYVELRCDPISGHTALYWYRQSLGQGPEFLIYFQGTGAADDSGLPNDRFFAVRPEGSVSTLKIQRTERGDSAVYLCASSLENSEQETQYFGPGTRLLVL.

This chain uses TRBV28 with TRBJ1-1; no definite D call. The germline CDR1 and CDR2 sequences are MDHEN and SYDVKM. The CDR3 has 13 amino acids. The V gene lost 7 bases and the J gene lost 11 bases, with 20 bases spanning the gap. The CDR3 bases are TGTGCCAGCACCCCTGGACTGACCTTTAGCGCTTTCTTT. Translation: CASTPGLTFSAFF. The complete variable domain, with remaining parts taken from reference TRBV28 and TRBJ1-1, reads DVKVTQSSRYLVKRTGEKVFLECVQDMDHENMFWYRQDPGLGLRLIYFSYDVKMKEKGDIPEGYSVSREKKERFSLILESASTNQTSMYLCASTPGLTFSAFFGQGTRLTVV.

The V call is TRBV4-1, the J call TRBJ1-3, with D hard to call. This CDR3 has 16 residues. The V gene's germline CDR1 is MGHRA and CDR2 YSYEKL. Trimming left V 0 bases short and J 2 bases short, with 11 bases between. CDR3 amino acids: CASSQEGWTTGNTIYF. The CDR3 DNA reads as TGCGCCAGCAGCCAAGAAGGATGGACGACTGGAAACACCATATATTTT.

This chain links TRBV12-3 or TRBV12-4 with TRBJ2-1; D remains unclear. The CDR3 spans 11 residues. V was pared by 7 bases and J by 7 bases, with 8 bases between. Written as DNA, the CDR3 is TGTGCCAGCAAGTCCCGGAATGAGCAGTTCTTC. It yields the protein CASKSRNEQFF.

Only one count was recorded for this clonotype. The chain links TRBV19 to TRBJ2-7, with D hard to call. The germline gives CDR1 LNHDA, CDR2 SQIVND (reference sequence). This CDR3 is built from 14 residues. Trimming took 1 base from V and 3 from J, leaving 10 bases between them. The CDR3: CASSIGLGSYEQYF. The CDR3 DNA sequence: TGTGCCAGTAGTATAGGGTTGGGCAGCTACGAGCAGTACTTC.